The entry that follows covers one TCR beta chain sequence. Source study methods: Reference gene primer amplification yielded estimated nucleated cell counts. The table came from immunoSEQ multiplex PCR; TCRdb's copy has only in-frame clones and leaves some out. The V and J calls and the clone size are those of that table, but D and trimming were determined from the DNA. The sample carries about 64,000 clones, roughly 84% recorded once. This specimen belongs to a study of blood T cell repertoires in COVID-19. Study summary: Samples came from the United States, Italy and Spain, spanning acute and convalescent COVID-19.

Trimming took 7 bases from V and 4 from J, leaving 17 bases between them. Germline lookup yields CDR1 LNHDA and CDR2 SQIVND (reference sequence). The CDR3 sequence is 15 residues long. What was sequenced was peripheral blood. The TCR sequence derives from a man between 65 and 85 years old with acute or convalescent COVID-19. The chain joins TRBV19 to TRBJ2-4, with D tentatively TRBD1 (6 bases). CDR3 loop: CASTQRAGEKNIQYF. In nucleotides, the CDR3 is TGTGCCAGTACTCAGAGGGCAGGGGAGAAAAACATTCAGTACTTC.